This T cell receptor beta chain was recovered during a study of blood T cells in healthy people across ages. A sample-barcoded 5' primer and a J-beta primer mix were used in a second PCR of about 7 to 12 cycles. Each CDR3 protein gets one entry after TCRdb re-called the 5' RACE reads with MiXCR. The data show about 600,000 distinct CDR3 sequences, around 48% seen once. This CDR3 is 17 amino acids long. The junction had 8 bases not matched to a gene; V was cut back by 1 base and J by 3 bases. In germline, CDR1 is MNHEY, CDR2 SMNVEV (reference sequence). The chain recombines TRBV27 with TRBJ2-1; 8 positions match TRBD1. This TCR came from an elderly man in good health. Sequenced sample: blood. The CDR3 here is CASSLYLDRGIYNEQFF. The CDR3 bases are TGTGCCAGCAGTTTATATCTCGACAGGGGAATCTACAATGAGCAGTTCTTC.